One sample yielded the 27 T cell receptor beta chains listed below, sequenced in a study of CD8 T cells in cerebrospinal fluid in Alzheimer's disease. TCRdb reprocessed the 10x single-cell sequencing reads, with one entry per CDR3 protein and no DNA. The table lists 1,000 to 1,200 distinct CDR3 sequences. The sample taken for sequencing was cerebrospinal fluid. These receptors were taken from a human donor in good health.

By frequency, this clonotype is large. The rearrangement joins TRBV5-1 to TRBJ2-7; TCRdb calls TRBD1, which cannot be checked without DNA. The CDR3 sequence is 13 residues long. From germline, CDR1 is SGHRS and CDR2 YFSETQ. The CDR3 loop reads CASSGGQVREQYF.

Considering frequency, this clonotype is large. This chain joins TRBV20-1 and TRBJ1-5; TCRdb's D call of TRBD1 is untestable without DNA. The CDR3 runs 14 residues. Germline loops: CDR1 DFQATT, CDR2 SNEGSKA (reference sequence). CDR3 loop: CSASTGQGLQPQHF.

By frequency, this clonotype is large. The chain recombines TRBV7-3 with TRBJ2-2; the D gene TCRdb calls, TRBD2, cannot be checked with no DNA. CDR1 SGHTA and CDR2 FQGTGA come from the germline V gene. The CDR3 is 18 residues long. CDR3: CASSLKGTSGTNTGELFF.

This clonotype is classed as medium-sized (0.01 to 0.1%) by frequency. This chain uses TRBV6-5 with TRBJ1-5. Germline lookup yields CDR1 MNHEY and CDR2 SVGAGI. CDR3 length: 13 residues. The CDR3 loop is CASSYSKSQPQHF.

V usage is TRBV5-1 and J usage is TRBJ2-1; absent DNA, TCRdb's TRBD1 call cannot be checked. Germline-derived CDR1 and CDR2 are SGHRS and YFSETQ. The CDR3 is made up of 14 amino acids. The CDR3 region is CASSSKGQDDEQFF.

This clonotype is identified as medium-sized (0.01 to 0.1%) from frequency. This chain links TRBV5-4 with TRBJ2-7; TCRdb's D call, TRBD2, is unchecked because there is no DNA. The CDR3 covers 16 residues. Germline V CDR1 and CDR2: SGHNT, YYREEE (reference sequence). CDR3 loop: CASSGGTGGILYEQYF.

Frequency places this clonotype as large. The chain employs TRBV5-5 and TRBJ1-5. Germline V gene lookup returns CDR1 SGHKS and CDR2 YYEKEE (reference sequence). The CDR3 extends over 13 amino acids. CDR3 loop: CASSLHKEQPQHF. Filled out from reference TRBV5-5 and TRBJ1-5, the complete variable domain reads DAGVTQSPTHLIKTRGQQVTLRCSPISGHKSVSWYQQVLGQGPQFIFQYYEKEERGRGNFPDRFSARQFPNYSSELNVNALLLGDSALYLCASSLHKEQPQHFGDGTRLSIL.

Measured by frequency, this clonotype is medium-sized (0.01 to 0.1%). The chain carries TRBV19 and TRBJ2-5; checking the TCRdb D call of TRBD1 is not possible without DNA. CDR1 is LNHDA, CDR2 SQIVND, per germline (reference sequence). CDR3 size: 13 residues. CDR3 region: CASSTTAGETQYF.

This clonotype is identified as medium-sized from frequency. This chain's CDR3 is CASSSRYNEQFF. This chain connects TRBV7-8 to TRBJ2-1. CDR1 is SGHVS, CDR2 FQNEAQ, per germline. CDR3 length: 12 residues.

The CDR3: CASSEGGWSEKLFF. The chain is built from TRBV6-1 and TRBJ1-4; TCRdb proposes TRBD1, but this gene call is untestable without DNA. This CDR3 region has 14 residues. The V gene's germline CDR1 is MNHNS and CDR2 SASEGT.

This clonotype registers large by frequency. CDR3 region: CASSARDSYGYTF. The chain links TRBV7-2 to TRBJ1-2; absent DNA, TCRdb's TRBD1 call cannot be checked. Germline V CDR1 and CDR2: SGHTA, FQGNSA. The CDR3 runs 13 residues.

This clonotype counts as medium-sized by frequency. This chain connects TRBV19 to TRBJ2-1; TCRdb gives TRBD2 as the D gene, but with no DNA this cannot be confirmed. This CDR3 has 14 amino acids. Germline V gene data show CDR1 as LNHDA and CDR2 as SQIVND (reference sequence). CDR3 residues: CASSILAAYNEQFF.

This clonotype is deemed medium-sized by its frequency. The V gene is TRBV20-1, the J gene TRBJ1-2; TCRdb outputs TRBD1, but without DNA this stays unchecked. CDR3 length equals 15 residues. Per germline, CDR1 DFQATT and CDR2 SNEGSKA (reference sequence). CDR3 protein: CSAPPPDRALGGYTF.

The V and J genes are TRBV5-1 and TRBJ2-3; TCRdb's D call, TRBD2, is unchecked because there is no DNA. CDR3 length: 15 amino acids. Germline assignment: CDR1 SGHRS and CDR2 YFSETQ. Here the CDR3 reads CASSQSGDLTDTQYF.

By frequency, this clonotype is medium-sized. The V gene is TRBV29-1, the J gene TRBJ2-3. The CDR3 consists of 15 residues. Germline V lookup: CDR1 SQVTM, CDR2 ANQGSEA. CDR3 sequence reads: CSVVALLSLTDTQYF.

This clonotype is large by frequency. The chain is built from TRBV7-8 and TRBJ2-6; the TRBD1 assignment by TCRdb is unverifiable without DNA. Germline values: CDR1 SGHVS, CDR2 FQNEAQ. This CDR3 spans 17 amino acids. This chain's CDR3 is CASRSTGMSSGANVLTF.

Its frequency marks this clonotype as large. The CDR3 protein is CASSEGKLAPGELFF. The V call is TRBV2, the J call TRBJ2-2; checking the TCRdb D call of TRBD2 is not possible without DNA. This CDR3 has 15 residues. Per the germline V gene, CDR1 is SNHLY and CDR2 is FYNNEI.

This clonotype is medium-sized (0.01 to 0.1%) by frequency. This chain connects TRBV6-1 to TRBJ2-2; TCRdb's assignment of TRBD1 cannot be checked, as there is no DNA. Germline lookup yields CDR1 MNHNS and CDR2 SASEGT. This CDR3 is built from 16 residues. The CDR3 loop reads CASSGSRPFPSGELFF.

This clonotype shows up as medium-sized by frequency. The chain uses TRBV5-1 and TRBJ2-7; TCRdb's assignment of TRBD2 cannot be checked, as there is no DNA. The CDR3 totals 13 residues. Germline lookup yields CDR1 SGHRS and CDR2 YFSETQ. The CDR3 sequence is CASSAQEAGEQYF.

By frequency, this clonotype registers medium-sized. This chain connects TRBV28 to TRBJ1-5; TCRdb designates TRBD1, a call that cannot be tested without DNA. This CDR3 is built from 14 residues. CDR1 and CDR2 from the germline V gene are MDHEN and SYDVKM. CDR3 sequence reads: CASSPQGSDQPQHF.

Considering frequency, this clonotype is large. The chain recombines TRBV3-1 with TRBJ1-2; lacking DNA, the TRBD1 call made by TCRdb goes unchecked. This CDR3 region has 15 residues. Germline CDR1 LGHDT, CDR2 YNNKEL (reference sequence). The CDR3 loop reads CASSQDPHGGDGYTF.

Considering frequency, this clonotype is medium-sized. The chain joins TRBV3-1 to TRBJ2-7; the D call of TRBD1 rests on TCRdb alone, since no DNA is present to check it. The germline CDR1 and CDR2 sequences are LGHDT and YNNKEL (reference sequence). This CDR3 comprises 14 residues. Here the CDR3 reads CASSLTDGAYEQYF.

The V call is TRBV5-4, the J call TRBJ2-5; the D call from TCRdb, TRBD1, cannot be confirmed without DNA. This CDR3 contains 14 residues. CDR1 is SGHNT and CDR2 is YYREEE in the germline V gene (reference sequence). The CDR3 protein is CASRRTGTHETQYF. The full variable domain, its missing parts supplied by reference TRBV5-4 and TRBJ2-5, is ETGVTQSPTHLIKTRGQQVTLRCSSQSGHNTVSWYQQALGQGPQFIFQYYREEENGRGNFPPRFSGLQFPNYSSELNVNALELDDSALYLCASRRTGTHETQYFGPGTRLLVL.

By frequency, this clonotype is medium-sized. The chain recombines TRBV5-6 with TRBJ2-7; TCRdb selects TRBD2, and the lack of DNA leaves this call unchecked. This CDR3 spans 14 amino acids. The germline V gene has CDR1 SGHDT and CDR2 YYEEEE. CDR3 region: CASSLPGLAAGQYF.

In terms of frequency, this clonotype is medium-sized (0.01 to 0.1%). The chain is built from TRBV28 and TRBJ1-3. Germline CDR1 MDHEN, CDR2 SYDVKM. The CDR3 is made up of 14 amino acids. The chain's CDR3 is CASRPPTRGHTIYF.

In terms of frequency, this clonotype is large. The chain uses TRBV7-6 and TRBJ2-7. This CDR3 has 13 residues. CDR1 SGHVS and CDR2 FNYEAQ come from the germline V gene. The CDR3 sequence: CASSSVGAYEQYF.

Measured by frequency, this clonotype is medium-sized. CDR3: CASSPTGAGDSPLHF. The J gene is TRBJ1-6, the V gene TRBV28; the TCRdb D gene call, TRBD1, has no DNA to confirm it. The CDR3 has 15 amino acids. Germline assignment: CDR1 MDHEN and CDR2 SYDVKM.